This is a list of T cell receptor beta chains from one sample in a study of blood T cell repertoires in COVID-19. Sequencing used immunoSEQ multiplex PCR; TCRdb keeps in-frame clones, though not all of them. The sample yields around 310,000 clones, roughly 90% seen once. The sequenced material came from peripheral blood. The receptors come from a woman in her thirties with COVID-19, enrolled during active disease. Both conserved end residues are part of each CDR3. Rows may omit the clone size; those that give it use once, few, many or a size class.

V: TRBV4-1; size: NA; CDR3: CASSQDLGEGEKLFF
V: TRBV14; size: NA; CDR3: CASSQGQGYGNTIYF
V: TRBV7-2; size: NA; CDR3: CASSLEGRGLGSPLHF
V: TRBV19; size: once; CDR3: CASSIGVGQANTEAFF
V: TRBV4-2; size: NA; CDR3: CASSWTSGSSYEQYF
V: TRBV10-3; size: NA; CDR3: CAIREDRGRINEQFF
V: TRBV11-1; size: once; CDR3: CASIPGLAGGYNGQFF
V: TRBV3-1/TRBV3-2; size: NA; CDR3: CASSQGLAEMYNEQFF
V: TRBV30; size: NA; CDR3: CAWSVGGPGNTIYF
V: TRBV19; size: NA; CDR3: CASSYRTSGQGTYEQYF
V: TRBV10-3; size: once; CDR3: CAISPSTYEQYF
V: TRBV11-3; size: NA; CDR3: CASSLGGQGTAYEQYF
V: TRBV28; size: NA; CDR3: CASMGRGSYEQYF
V: TRBV9; size: NA; CDR3: CASSVETGGRETQYF
V: TRBV11-3; size: NA; CDR3: CASSPGTSGERGQYF
V: TRBV23-1; size: once; CDR3: CASSQSPGGADTQYF
V: TRBV7-9; size: NA; CDR3: CASSYRQGGANEKLFF
V: TRBV4-1; size: NA; CDR3: CASSQDDRLGYEQYF
V: TRBV28; size: NA; CDR3: CASSFREKYNSPLHF
V: TRBV6-2/TRBV6-3; size: NA; CDR3: CASSYRDRAEGETQYF
V: TRBV5-1; size: NA; CDR3: CASSYRLASDTQYF
V: TRBV2; size: NA; CDR3: CASAKGRETQYF
V: TRBV1; size: NA; CDR3: CTSSLRDREAGANVLTF
V: TRBV2; size: NA; CDR3: CASSHRGHQPQHF
V: TRBV29-1; size: NA; CDR3: CSVWTGSNEKLFF
V: TRBV7-9; size: NA; CDR3: CASSLGYSQPQHF
V: TRBV7-3; size: NA; CDR3: CASSLYAGPDTQYF
V: TRBV28; size: once; CDR3: CASSRDIPYEQYF
V: TRBV30; size: NA; CDR3: CAWNTRTDTQYF
V: TRBV6-1; size: NA; CDR3: CASSDLRTSGSRNEQFF
V: TRBV19; size: NA; CDR3: CASRRQALMNTEAFF
V: TRBV7-3; size: NA; CDR3: CASSISGGEDTQYF
V: TRBV4-1; size: NA; CDR3: CASSLGQETQYF
V: TRBV25-1; size: once; CDR3: CASSAPPSGGGTLETQYF
V: TRBV4-2; size: NA; CDR3: CASSQLYSNQPQHF
V: TRBV6-4; size: NA; CDR3: CASSAVSGSSYNEQFF
V: TRBV11-2; size: NA; CDR3: CASSSRNYGYTF
V: TRBV3-1/TRBV3-2; size: NA; CDR3: CASSQGATQHF
V: TRBV13; size: NA; CDR3: CASSSLLAGGSYEQYF
V: TRBV6-2/TRBV6-3; size: NA; CDR3: CASSIQGAHEQYF
V: TRBV7-9; size: NA; CDR3: CASGSRRNEQYF
V: TRBV14; size: NA; CDR3: CASSLRGGAANTEAFF